A selection of T cell receptor beta chains follows, all from one sample in a study of shared clonotypes between healthy human individuals. Assay: immunoSEQ multiplex PCR; the TCRdb copy retains only in-frame clones and omits some. The repertoire holds 2 million to 2.5 million clones, with approximately 95% as singletons. Sample: naive CD4+ T cells sorted from blood. Source of these receptors: a man aged 18 to 30 in good health. Each CDR3 is given with its conserved first and last residue. Fields, in order: D gene, clone size, CDR3 length, V gene, J gene, CDR3 protein, CDR3 DNA. D genes are given only for firm matches. The size of a clone is reported for some rows only, either as once, few or many, or as a class for expanded clones.

D gene: .; clone size: .; CDR3 length: 16; V gene: TRBV28; J gene: TRBJ2-2; CDR3 protein: CASSLVGPLHTGELFF; CDR3 DNA: TGTGCCAGCAGTTTAGTAGGACCTCTTCACACCGGGGAGCTGTTTTTT
D gene: .; clone size: .; CDR3 length: 14; V gene: TRBV5-4; J gene: TRBJ1-1; CDR3 protein: CASSPGGGGVEAFF; CDR3 DNA: TGTGCCAGCAGCCCGGGGGGGGGAGGCGTTGAAGCTTTCTTT
D gene: .; clone size: .; CDR3 length: 15; V gene: TRBV6-4; J gene: TRBJ2-2; CDR3 protein: CASSEQGESTGELFF; CDR3 DNA: TGTGCCAGCAGTGAACAAGGGGAGAGCACCGGGGAGCTGTTTTTT
D gene: .; clone size: .; CDR3 length: 17; V gene: TRBV11-2; J gene: TRBJ2-5; CDR3 protein: CASSLEVSGYRWETQYF; CDR3 DNA: TGTGCCAGCAGCTTAGAAGTTTCGGGGTACCGGTGGGAGACCCAGTACTTC
D gene: .; clone size: .; CDR3 length: 13; V gene: TRBV2; J gene: TRBJ2-1; CDR3 protein: CASSSRVKNEQFF; CDR3 DNA: TGTGCCAGCAGTAGCAGGGTTAAGAATGAGCAGTTCTTC
D gene: .; clone size: .; CDR3 length: 13; V gene: TRBV10-3; J gene: TRBJ1-1; CDR3 protein: CAISEQLNTEAFF; CDR3 DNA: TGTGCCATCAGTGAACAGCTGAACACTGAAGCTTTCTTT
D gene: TRBD1; clone size: .; CDR3 length: 16; V gene: TRBV9; J gene: TRBJ1-2; CDR3 protein: CASSLSGQGGTYGYTF; CDR3 DNA: TGTGCCAGCAGCCTCTCCGGACAGGGGGGAACCTATGGCTACACCTTC
D gene: TRBD2; clone size: .; CDR3 length: 18; V gene: TRBV5-6; J gene: TRBJ2-5; CDR3 protein: CASSLVATSGRARETQYF; CDR3 DNA: TGTGCCAGCAGCTTGGTGGCGACTAGCGGGAGGGCCAGGGAGACCCAGTACTTC
D gene: TRBD2; clone size: .; CDR3 length: 19; V gene: TRBV2; J gene: TRBJ2-3; CDR3 protein: CASTRGGLAGLGGTDTQYF; CDR3 DNA: TGTGCCAGCACTAGAGGGGGACTAGCGGGGCTAGGAGGTACAGATACGCAGTATTTT
D gene: .; clone size: .; CDR3 length: 17; V gene: TRBV10-2; J gene: TRBJ2-1; CDR3 protein: CASSDWSNSRRGNEQFF; CDR3 DNA: TGCGCCAGCAGTGATTGGTCGAACTCAAGAAGAGGAAATGAGCAGTTCTTC
D gene: .; clone size: .; CDR3 length: 15; V gene: TRBV4-1; J gene: TRBJ1-2; CDR3 protein: CASSQEETPNYGYTF; CDR3 DNA: TGCGCCAGCAGCCAAGAGGAAACACCAAACTATGGCTACACCTTC
D gene: .; clone size: .; CDR3 length: 13; V gene: TRBV7-9; J gene: TRBJ2-7; CDR3 protein: CASSPQGTYEQYF; CDR3 DNA: TGTGCCAGCAGCCCCCAGGGCACCTACGAGCAGTACTTC
D gene: .; clone size: .; CDR3 length: 15; V gene: TRBV19; J gene: TRBJ1-1; CDR3 protein: CASSFSGVGNTEAFF; CDR3 DNA: TGTGCCAGTAGTTTTTCAGGGGTAGGGAACACTGAAGCTTTCTTT
D gene: TRBD1; clone size: .; CDR3 length: 13; V gene: TRBV7-8; J gene: TRBJ2-7; CDR3 protein: CASSFGTGDEQYF; CDR3 DNA: TGTGCCAGCAGCTTTGGGACAGGGGACGAGCAGTACTTC
D gene: TRBD1; clone size: .; CDR3 length: 12; V gene: TRBV18; J gene: TRBJ2-4; CDR3 protein: CASRQGQDIQYF; CDR3 DNA: TGTGCCAGCCGACAGGGTCAGGACATTCAGTACTTC
D gene: .; clone size: .; CDR3 length: 13; V gene: TRBV7-9; J gene: TRBJ2-7; CDR3 protein: CASSLELLHEQYF; CDR3 DNA: TGTGCCAGCAGCTTAGAACTGCTGCACGAGCAGTACTTC
D gene: .; clone size: .; CDR3 length: 11; V gene: TRBV4-1; J gene: TRBJ1-2; CDR3 protein: CASSQGGSYTF; CDR3 DNA: TGCGCCAGCAGCCAAGGGGGCAGCTACACCTTC
D gene: TRBD1; clone size: once; CDR3 length: 13; V gene: TRBV7-9; J gene: TRBJ2-7; CDR3 protein: CASSPRDRVIVYF; CDR3 DNA: TGTGCCAGCAGCCCCCGGGACAGGGTGATAGTATACTTC
D gene: TRBD2; clone size: .; CDR3 length: 13; V gene: TRBV6-1; J gene: TRBJ2-1; CDR3 protein: CASGERGALEQFF; CDR3 DNA: TGTGCCAGCGGGGAGCGGGGGGCTCTTGAGCAGTTCTTC
D gene: .; clone size: .; CDR3 length: 17; V gene: TRBV5-1; J gene: TRBJ2-7; CDR3 protein: CASSLGGSTVKSYEQYF; CDR3 DNA: TGCGCCAGCAGCTTGGGGGGTTCGACAGTGAAATCCTACGAGCAGTACTTC
D gene: .; clone size: .; CDR3 length: 14; V gene: TRBV6-1; J gene: TRBJ2-5; CDR3 protein: CATRGRAFSETQYF; CDR3 DNA: TGTGCCACCAGGGGCAGAGCCTTTAGTGAGACCCAGTACTTC
D gene: .; clone size: .; CDR3 length: 11; V gene: TRBV20-1; J gene: TRBJ1-1; CDR3 protein: CSASMAPEAFF; CDR3 DNA: TGCAGTGCCTCGATGGCCCCAGAAGCTTTCTTT
D gene: TRBD1; clone size: .; CDR3 length: 15; V gene: TRBV4-2; J gene: TRBJ1-6; CDR3 protein: CASSKAEQGVSPLHF; CDR3 DNA: TGTGCCAGCTCTAAAGCGGAACAGGGGGTTTCACCCCTCCACTTT
D gene: .; clone size: .; CDR3 length: 11; V gene: TRBV6-5; J gene: TRBJ1-1; CDR3 protein: CASRLLGEAFF; CDR3 DNA: TGTGCCAGCAGGTTACTTGGAGAAGCTTTCTTT
D gene: TRBD1; clone size: .; CDR3 length: 15; V gene: TRBV19; J gene: TRBJ2-7; CDR3 protein: CASSITGTGDYEQYF; CDR3 DNA: TGTGCCAGTAGTATTACCGGGACAGGAGACTACGAGCAGTACTTC
D gene: .; clone size: .; CDR3 length: 14; V gene: TRBV4-1; J gene: TRBJ1-5; CDR3 protein: CASSREGGGQPQHF; CDR3 DNA: TGCGCCAGCAGCCGCGAGGGTGGCGGTCAGCCCCAGCATTTT
D gene: .; clone size: .; CDR3 length: 14; V gene: TRBV25-1; J gene: TRBJ1-4; CDR3 protein: CASSRASTNEKLFF; CDR3 DNA: TGTGCCAGCAGTCGGGCCTCAACTAATGAAAAACTGTTTTTT
D gene: .; clone size: .; CDR3 length: 17; V gene: TRBV5-5; J gene: TRBJ1-4; CDR3 protein: CASSLWADRTTNEKLFF; CDR3 DNA: TGTGCCAGCAGCTTGTGGGCAGACCGAACAACTAATGAAAAACTGTTTTTT
D gene: .; clone size: .; CDR3 length: 12; V gene: TRBV10-3; J gene: TRBJ2-3; CDR3 protein: CAISIGADTQYF; CDR3 DNA: TGTGCCATCAGCATAGGGGCAGATACGCAGTATTTT
D gene: TRBD1; clone size: .; CDR3 length: 14; V gene: TRBV10-3; J gene: TRBJ2-3; CDR3 protein: CAIRRGQGTDTQYF; CDR3 DNA: TGTGCCATCAGGAGGGGACAGGGCACAGATACGCAGTATTTT
D gene: TRBD2; clone size: .; CDR3 length: 16; V gene: TRBV11-2; J gene: TRBJ2-2; CDR3 protein: CASSHRSGRGNGELFF; CDR3 DNA: TGTGCCAGCAGCCATAGGAGCGGGAGGGGTAACGGGGAGCTGTTTTTT
D gene: .; clone size: .; CDR3 length: 16; V gene: TRBV6-1; J gene: TRBJ2-3; CDR3 protein: CASSAAFGLNLDTQYF; CDR3 DNA: TGTGCCAGCAGTGCGGCATTCGGCCTAAACCTGGATACGCAGTATTTT
D gene: .; clone size: .; CDR3 length: 16; V gene: TRBV5-4; J gene: TRBJ2-7; CDR3 protein: CASSSARDKKNYEQYF; CDR3 DNA: TGTGCCAGCAGCTCTGCTCGGGACAAGAAAAACTACGAGCAGTACTTC
D gene: .; clone size: .; CDR3 length: 14; V gene: TRBV2; J gene: TRBJ2-7; CDR3 protein: CASLGAEAVDEQYF; CDR3 DNA: TGTGCCAGCTTAGGGGCCGAAGCTGTGGACGAGCAGTACTTC
D gene: .; clone size: .; CDR3 length: 15; V gene: TRBV7-2; J gene: TRBJ2-1; CDR3 protein: CASSVIGSVGVEQFF; CDR3 DNA: TGTGCCAGCAGCGTTATCGGCTCGGTGGGGGTGGAGCAGTTCTTC
D gene: .; clone size: .; CDR3 length: 16; V gene: TRBV12-5; J gene: TRBJ2-3; CDR3 protein: CATKTAGTGDTDTQYF; CDR3 DNA: TGTGCTACGAAGACTGCCGGGACCGGAGACACAGATACGCAGTATTTT
D gene: TRBD1; clone size: .; CDR3 length: 14; V gene: TRBV5-1; J gene: TRBJ2-5; CDR3 protein: CASSYTGTEETQYF; CDR3 DNA: TGCGCCAGCAGCTATACCGGGACAGAAGAGACCCAGTACTTC
D gene: .; clone size: .; CDR3 length: 14; V gene: TRBV7-6; J gene: TRBJ1-1; CDR3 protein: CASSLQTRGTEAFF; CDR3 DNA: TGTGCCAGCAGCCTCCAAACGAGGGGCACTGAAGCTTTCTTT
D gene: TRBD2; clone size: .; CDR3 length: 15; V gene: TRBV2; J gene: TRBJ2-7; CDR3 protein: CASNSGLAGVHEQYF; CDR3 DNA: TGTGCCAGCAATTCCGGACTAGCGGGGGTTCACGAGCAGTACTTC